This T cell receptor (beta chain) was observed in a study of early T cells in non-severe SARS-CoV-2 infection (dated by TCRdb to the early 2020s). Regarding the complete study: Bulk RNA from unsorted whole blood was used for TCR sequencing, so alpha and beta chains could not be paired. Study-wide findings and limitations: VDJdb matching was skewed toward anti-spike CD8 responses, so virus-specific expansions were likely underestimated and private and CD4 specificities were missed.

This clonotype was seen more than once but under ten times. Its antigen specificity is not known. The sample holds no much larger clone one base away, and base qualities are not on file. Library method: 5' RACE. Sequencing relied on a NextSeq 500. In the TCR library protocol, unique molecular identifiers were attached to individual cDNA molecules to correct for PCR bias and sequencing error. Both TCR alpha and beta chains were sequenced, and tight co-correlation was observed between alpha and beta sequence abundances in each sample. As for how the authors treated the data: Decombinator V4 was used to perform V gene, J gene and CDR3 annotation of TCR sequences. Expanded TCRs were defined as changing significantly between any two time points under a Poisson model with p below 0.0001. Abundances of TCRs were expressed as counts per million after normalisation to the total number of TCRs sequenced in each sample. MAIT TCRs were defined by TRAV1-2 paired with TRAJ12, TRAJ20 or TRAJ33, and iNKT TCRs by TRAV10 paired with TRAJ18. A search of VDJdb, accessed on 1 November 2021, was run for TCRs annotated to CMV, EBV and SARS-CoV-2, with TCRs annotated for multiple antigens excluded. TCRdb reanalyzed the raw reads on its own, using fastp at Q25 for trimming and MiXCR for clone calling, and kept in-frame beta chains. Rows with one shared CDR3 protein collapse into an entry with the most common genes and DNA. None of the V and J calls come from the authors' own analysis; TCRdb made them. This sample comprises around 100,000 distinct CDR3 sequences, around 17% of them detected only once. Of the sample, about 1.3% is held by the ten largest clones.

A case-control design nested within a healthcare worker cohort in London, UK, was used, with weekly nasopharyngeal swab PCR tests and blood sampling performed. Between 23 and 31 March 2020, the week of the UK lockdown, healthcare workers were enrolled and then followed up weekly for as long as 16 weeks. At the junction V is shortened by 1 base and J by 1 base, with 4 bases in between. The CDR3 spans 13 residues, from the cysteine through the phenylalanine. Only CDR3 DNA is held: 39 bases, read in frame from base 1. In the germline V gene, CDR1 corresponds to SGDLS and CDR2 to YYNGEE. This chain joins TRBV9 to TRBJ2-3; confidence is insufficient to name the D gene. This receptor was taken from an adult who was a healthcare worker with PCR-confirmed SARS-CoV-2 infection or an uninfected control (not recorded which). The source material was whole blood. The DNA reads TGTGCCAGCAGCGTAATCGGCACAGATACGCAGTATTTT. It is translated as CASSVIGTDTQYF. Extended through the reference TRBV9 and TRBJ2-3 proteins, this CDR3 yields the full variable domain: DSGVTQTPKHLITATGQRVTLRCSPRSGDLSVYWYQQSLDQGLQFLIQYYNGEERAKGNILERFSAQQFPDLHSELNLSSLELGDSALYFCASSVIGTDTQYFGPGTRLTVL.